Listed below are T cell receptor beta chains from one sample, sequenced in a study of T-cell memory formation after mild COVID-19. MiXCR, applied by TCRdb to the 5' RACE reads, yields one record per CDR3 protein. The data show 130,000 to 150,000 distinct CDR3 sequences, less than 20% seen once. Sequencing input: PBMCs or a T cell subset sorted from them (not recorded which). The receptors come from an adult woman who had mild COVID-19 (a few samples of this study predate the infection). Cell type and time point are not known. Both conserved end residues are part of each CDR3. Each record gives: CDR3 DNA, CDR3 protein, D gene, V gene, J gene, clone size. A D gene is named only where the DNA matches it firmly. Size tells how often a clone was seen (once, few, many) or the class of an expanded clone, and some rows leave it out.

CDR3nt: TGTGCCAGCAGTTTAGGGGGAAGGGAAGAGACCCAGTACTTC
CDR3aa: CASSLGGREETQYF
d_gene: .
v_gene: TRBV12-3/TRBV12-4
j_gene: TRBJ2-5
abundance: .

CDR3nt: TGTGCCAGCGGGTCGTTCACAGATACGCAGTATTTT
CDR3aa: CASGSFTDTQYF
d_gene: .
v_gene: TRBV9
j_gene: TRBJ2-3
abundance: .

CDR3nt: TGTGCCAGCAGCGTAGACCCGTATGAATCCAGGGCTCTCTACAATGAGCAGTTCTTC
CDR3aa: CASSVDPYESRALYNEQFF
d_gene: .
v_gene: TRBV9
j_gene: TRBJ2-1
abundance: many

CDR3nt: TGTGCCAGCATACCCGGGGGGGGCCCGTCGAACTATGGCTACACCTTC
CDR3aa: CASIPGGGPSNYGYTF
d_gene: .
v_gene: TRBV12-3/TRBV12-4
j_gene: TRBJ1-2
abundance: few

CDR3nt: TGTGCCTCCGACAGGGGGAACACTGAAGCTTTCTTT
CDR3aa: CASDRGNTEAFF
d_gene: TRBD1
v_gene: TRBV30
j_gene: TRBJ1-1
abundance: .

CDR3nt: TGTGCCAGCAGGCGCGGACTAGCGGGGGGGGAAGATACGCAGTATTTT
CDR3aa: CASRRGLAGGEDTQYF
d_gene: TRBD2
v_gene: TRBV6-5
j_gene: TRBJ2-3
abundance: .

CDR3nt: TGCGCCAGCAGCCCGGGGACAGGGGTGACAGATACGCAGTATTTT
CDR3aa: CASSPGTGVTDTQYF
d_gene: TRBD1
v_gene: TRBV5-1
j_gene: TRBJ2-3
abundance: .

CDR3nt: TGTGCCAGCAGCCCTTTAGGGGCCGGAGAGACCCAGTACTTC
CDR3aa: CASSPLGAGETQYF
d_gene: .
v_gene: TRBV9
j_gene: TRBJ2-5
abundance: few

CDR3nt: TGCAGTGCCCCCCTACGACCGGCAGGGGTACGCACAGATACGCAGTATTTT
CDR3aa: CSAPLRPAGVRTDTQYF
d_gene: .
v_gene: TRBV20-1
j_gene: TRBJ2-3
abundance: few

CDR3nt: TGCAGTGCTCACGACTGGGGAGAGACCCAGTACTTC
CDR3aa: CSAHDWGETQYF
d_gene: .
v_gene: TRBV20-1
j_gene: TRBJ2-5
abundance: .

CDR3nt: TGTGCCACCTCGACCTTCCAAAGCTCTGGGGCCAACGTCCTGACTTTC
CDR3aa: CATSTFQSSGANVLTF
d_gene: .
v_gene: TRBV7-2
j_gene: TRBJ2-6
abundance: few

CDR3nt: TGCAGTGCTAGGAAGGTGGACTCCGCTAACACTGAAGCTTTCTTT
CDR3aa: CSARKVDSANTEAFF
d_gene: .
v_gene: TRBV20-1
j_gene: TRBJ1-1
abundance: many

CDR3nt: TGTGCCAGCAGCCAAGAAAAGCTCGGTGGAAACACCATATATTTT
CDR3aa: CASSQEKLGGNTIYF
d_gene: .
v_gene: TRBV4-2
j_gene: TRBJ1-3
abundance: few

CDR3nt: TGTGCCTGGAGAGGCCTGGGAGGAGGAGGGTTCTATGGCTACACCTTC
CDR3aa: CAWRGLGGGGFYGYTF
d_gene: .
v_gene: TRBV30
j_gene: TRBJ1-2
abundance: few

CDR3nt: TGCAGTGCTAGACTTACGCGACATAAGTTAGTCAACACTGAAGCTTTCTTT
CDR3aa: CSARLTRHKLVNTEAFF
d_gene: .
v_gene: TRBV20-1
j_gene: TRBJ1-1
abundance: few

CDR3nt: TGTGCCAGCAGCTTACTATCTTCAAACGCGGGGGAGCAGTACTTC
CDR3aa: CASSLLSSNAGEQYF
d_gene: .
v_gene: TRBV7-9
j_gene: TRBJ2-7
abundance: .

CDR3nt: TGTGCCAGCAGCTTAGCGACAGCATACGAGCAGTACTTC
CDR3aa: CASSLATAYEQYF
d_gene: .
v_gene: TRBV7-2
j_gene: TRBJ2-7
abundance: many

CDR3nt: TGTGCCAGCAGCTTAGCGCGTGATCAGCCCCAGCATTTT
CDR3aa: CASSLARDQPQHF
d_gene: .
v_gene: TRBV7-9
j_gene: TRBJ1-5
abundance: few

CDR3nt: TGCAGTGCTAGACAGGGACAGGGAGGTATTGGTGGTCAGCCCCAGCATTTT
CDR3aa: CSARQGQGGIGGQPQHF
d_gene: TRBD1
v_gene: TRBV20-1
j_gene: TRBJ1-5
abundance: few

CDR3nt: TGTGCCAGCAGTTCCCTCCGGGGTCAGTACTTC
CDR3aa: CASSSLRGQYF
d_gene: .
v_gene: TRBV6-6
j_gene: TRBJ2-5
abundance: .

CDR3nt: TGTGCCAGCAGCGTAGCGGGAGGGCCGGCAGATACGCAGTATTTT
CDR3aa: CASSVAGGPADTQYF
d_gene: TRBD2
v_gene: TRBV9
j_gene: TRBJ2-3
abundance: .

CDR3nt: TGTGCCAGCAGCCTCATGGGGTTGGATACGCAGTATTTT
CDR3aa: CASSLMGLDTQYF
d_gene: .
v_gene: TRBV7-9
j_gene: TRBJ2-3
abundance: .

CDR3nt: TGTGCCAGCAGTTTTGGGGACACTAGCACAGATACGCAGTATTTT
CDR3aa: CASSFGDTSTDTQYF
d_gene: .
v_gene: TRBV12-3/TRBV12-4
j_gene: TRBJ2-3
abundance: few

CDR3nt: TGTGCCAGCTCACCAGGGAATGGACCTGAAGCTTTCTTT
CDR3aa: CASSPGNGPEAFF
d_gene: .
v_gene: TRBV18
j_gene: TRBJ1-1
abundance: .

CDR3nt: TGTGCCAGCAGTTACAGCGGGGGCAGGAACACTGAAGCTTTCTTT
CDR3aa: CASSYSGGRNTEAFF
d_gene: .
v_gene: TRBV6-5
j_gene: TRBJ1-1
abundance: few

CDR3nt: TGCGCCAGCAGCCAAGAGAGGACAGACTTTGATGAGCAGTTCTTC
CDR3aa: CASSQERTDFDEQFF
d_gene: .
v_gene: TRBV4-1
j_gene: TRBJ2-1
abundance: .

CDR3nt: TGCAGTGCTACCTCGACAGGCCTCTTTGGCTACACCTTC
CDR3aa: CSATSTGLFGYTF
d_gene: .
v_gene: TRBV20-1
j_gene: TRBJ1-2
abundance: .

CDR3nt: TGTGCCAGCAGTTGGACAGACTACGAGCAGTACTTC
CDR3aa: CASSWTDYEQYF
d_gene: .
v_gene: TRBV12-3/TRBV12-4
j_gene: TRBJ2-7
abundance: few

CDR3nt: TGTGCCAGCAGTTTAGGGACTAGTAAAGATGAGCAGTTCTTC
CDR3aa: CASSLGTSKDEQFF
d_gene: TRBD2
v_gene: TRBV12-3/TRBV12-4
j_gene: TRBJ2-1
abundance: few

CDR3nt: TGTGCCAGCACCTACGGACAGGCCTATGGCTACACCTTC
CDR3aa: CASTYGQAYGYTF
d_gene: TRBD1
v_gene: TRBV7-9
j_gene: TRBJ1-2
abundance: .

CDR3nt: TGTGCCAGCAGCTTCGTAGCGGGAGCCGGGCAAGAGACCCAGTACTTC
CDR3aa: CASSFVAGAGQETQYF
d_gene: TRBD2
v_gene: TRBV7-2
j_gene: TRBJ2-5
abundance: .

CDR3nt: TGTGCCAGCTCAGCCTTTATGGGAGAGACCCAGTACTTC
CDR3aa: CASSAFMGETQYF
d_gene: .
v_gene: TRBV18
j_gene: TRBJ2-5
abundance: many

CDR3nt: TGTGCCAGCAGCCCATATCAGGGGAACTATGGCTACACCTTC
CDR3aa: CASSPYQGNYGYTF
d_gene: .
v_gene: TRBV7-9
j_gene: TRBJ1-2
abundance: few

CDR3nt: TGTGCCAGCAGCCCGGGACGCTCGAACACTGAAGCTTTCTTT
CDR3aa: CASSPGRSNTEAFF
d_gene: .
v_gene: TRBV11-3
j_gene: TRBJ1-1
abundance: .

CDR3nt: TGCAGCGGTCGGACAGGGGGCATGTGGAACACTGAAGCTTTCTTT
CDR3aa: CSGRTGGMWNTEAFF
d_gene: TRBD1
v_gene: TRBV29-1
j_gene: TRBJ1-1
abundance: .

CDR3nt: TGTGCCAGCAGTCCGACCCGAAGAGCCACGCAGTATTTT
CDR3aa: CASSPTRRATQYF
d_gene: .
v_gene: TRBV12-3/TRBV12-4
j_gene: TRBJ2-3
abundance: .

CDR3nt: TGTGCCAGCAGCCAGACCGGGGCCGGGAAAAACATTCAGTACTTC
CDR3aa: CASSQTGAGKNIQYF
d_gene: .
v_gene: TRBV14
j_gene: TRBJ2-4
abundance: .

CDR3nt: TGCGCCAGCAGCTTTGGCCTCTCTGGGGCCAACGTCCTGACTTTC
CDR3aa: CASSFGLSGANVLTF
d_gene: .
v_gene: TRBV5-1
j_gene: TRBJ2-6
abundance: many

CDR3nt: TGCGCCAGCAGCTTTACAGGCCAGGCACCGGAGACCCAGTACTTC
CDR3aa: CASSFTGQAPETQYF
d_gene: .
v_gene: TRBV5-1
j_gene: TRBJ2-5
abundance: few

CDR3nt: TGTGCCAGCTCACCACCCGGAGCACTAGCGGGGGGGCGGGAGCAGTACTTC
CDR3aa: CASSPPGALAGGREQYF
d_gene: TRBD2
v_gene: TRBV18
j_gene: TRBJ2-7
abundance: .

CDR3nt: TGTGCCAGCAGCTCGGGGGACAGGGCGCTGGATCAGCCCCAGCATTTT
CDR3aa: CASSSGDRALDQPQHF
d_gene: TRBD1
v_gene: TRBV12-3/TRBV12-4
j_gene: TRBJ1-5
abundance: few

CDR3nt: TGCAGTGCTAGAGAGGGGACAGGGGGGGGCGAGCAGTACTTC
CDR3aa: CSAREGTGGGEQYF
d_gene: TRBD1
v_gene: TRBV20-1
j_gene: TRBJ2-7
abundance: few

CDR3nt: TGTGCCAGCGACCAGGGGGCGGTTGATACGCAGTATTTT
CDR3aa: CASDQGAVDTQYF
d_gene: TRBD1
v_gene: TRBV12-3/TRBV12-4
j_gene: TRBJ2-3
abundance: few

CDR3nt: TGTGCCAGCAGCCAAGATCTCGACATCTTAAGCTATGGCTACACCTTC
CDR3aa: CASSQDLDILSYGYTF
d_gene: .
v_gene: TRBV3-1
j_gene: TRBJ1-2
abundance: .

CDR3nt: TGTGCCAGCAGTTTGGGCGATCTCTCTGGAAACACCATATATTTT
CDR3aa: CASSLGDLSGNTIYF
d_gene: .
v_gene: TRBV12-3/TRBV12-4
j_gene: TRBJ1-3
abundance: once

CDR3nt: TGTGCCAGCAGTTACTCCGGGTCCTCTGGAAACACCATATATTTT
CDR3aa: CASSYSGSSGNTIYF
d_gene: .
v_gene: TRBV6-6
j_gene: TRBJ1-3
abundance: .

CDR3nt: TGTGCCAGCAGCGGACTGCGGGGCTACACCTTC
CDR3aa: CASSGLRGYTF
d_gene: .
v_gene: TRBV7-9
j_gene: TRBJ1-2
abundance: .

CDR3nt: TGTGCCAGCAGTTACCTTGATAGCACAGATACGCAGTATTTT
CDR3aa: CASSYLDSTDTQYF
d_gene: .
v_gene: TRBV6-2/TRBV6-3
j_gene: TRBJ2-3
abundance: .

CDR3nt: TGTGCCAGCAGCTTAACGGCTGAGATAGCGCGTTACAATGAGCAGTTCTTC
CDR3aa: CASSLTAEIARYNEQFF
d_gene: .
v_gene: TRBV7-3
j_gene: TRBJ2-1
abundance: few

CDR3nt: TGCGCCAGCTACCTTAGCGGGGGCACAGATACGCAGTATTTT
CDR3aa: CASYLSGGTDTQYF
d_gene: TRBD2
v_gene: TRBV5-1
j_gene: TRBJ2-3
abundance: .

CDR3nt: TGTGCCAGCAGCTTAGCTTGGACAGGGCGAAACGAGCAGTACTTC
CDR3aa: CASSLAWTGRNEQYF
d_gene: TRBD1
v_gene: TRBV7-2
j_gene: TRBJ2-7
abundance: few

CDR3nt: TGCAGTGCTAGAGATCTCAGGGAGAGCTCCTATAATTCACCCCTCCACTTT
CDR3aa: CSARDLRESSYNSPLHF
d_gene: .
v_gene: TRBV20-1
j_gene: TRBJ1-6
abundance: few

CDR3nt: TGTGCCAGCAGTTTAGTCGGGGGTACCTCCTACGAGCAGTACTTC
CDR3aa: CASSLVGGTSYEQYF
d_gene: .
v_gene: TRBV12-3/TRBV12-4
j_gene: TRBJ2-7
abundance: .

CDR3nt: TGCGCCAGCAGCTTCGATCCAGAGTCACCGGCGGAGACCCAGTACTTC
CDR3aa: CASSFDPESPAETQYF
d_gene: .
v_gene: TRBV5-1
j_gene: TRBJ2-5
abundance: many

CDR3nt: TGTGCCAGCAGCTTACGGAGCGGGGGTCAGGGTGAGCAGTTCTTC
CDR3aa: CASSLRSGGQGEQFF
d_gene: TRBD2
v_gene: TRBV7-2
j_gene: TRBJ2-1
abundance: few

CDR3nt: TGTGCCAGCAGCCACAGGTCAATGGATGGCTACACCTTC
CDR3aa: CASSHRSMDGYTF
d_gene: .
v_gene: TRBV27
j_gene: TRBJ1-2
abundance: few

CDR3nt: TGTGCCACCAGTGATTTAATCGGATTAGATCATCCCCAGCATTTT
CDR3aa: CATSDLIGLDHPQHF
d_gene: .
v_gene: TRBV24-1
j_gene: TRBJ1-5
abundance: many

CDR3nt: TGTGCCAGCAGCGTAGCGGTCTCGGGCCCCTACGAGCAGTACTTC
CDR3aa: CASSVAVSGPYEQYF
d_gene: .
v_gene: TRBV9
j_gene: TRBJ2-7
abundance: .

CDR3nt: TGCGCCAGCAGCCTTTCCCCGGACAGGAACTATGGCTACACCTTC
CDR3aa: CASSLSPDRNYGYTF
d_gene: TRBD1
v_gene: TRBV4-1
j_gene: TRBJ1-2
abundance: .